This record concerns one T cell receptor (beta chain) sequence. Profiling relied on immunoSEQ multiplex PCR, and the TCRdb table lists in-frame clones only, not all of them. Among about 150,000 clones listed, 80% to 90% were seen once. This entry comes from a study of blood T cell repertoires in COVID-19. Study information: Collection of acute and convalescent COVID-19 samples took place in the United States, Italy and Spain.

The TCR sequence derives from a man aged 70-80 years with acute or convalescent COVID-19. Source material: peripheral blood.

CDR3 sequence (DNA): TGTGCCAGCAGGTACCATGGGCGTACAGATACGCAGTATTTT. It yields the protein CASRYHGRTDTQYF. The chain is built from TRBV6-2 or TRBV6-3 and TRBJ2-3; D is ambiguous. V lost 6 bases and J lost 3, with 13 bases in between. Looked up from germline, CDR1 is MNHEY and CDR2 is SVGEGT. This CDR3 spans 14 amino acids.